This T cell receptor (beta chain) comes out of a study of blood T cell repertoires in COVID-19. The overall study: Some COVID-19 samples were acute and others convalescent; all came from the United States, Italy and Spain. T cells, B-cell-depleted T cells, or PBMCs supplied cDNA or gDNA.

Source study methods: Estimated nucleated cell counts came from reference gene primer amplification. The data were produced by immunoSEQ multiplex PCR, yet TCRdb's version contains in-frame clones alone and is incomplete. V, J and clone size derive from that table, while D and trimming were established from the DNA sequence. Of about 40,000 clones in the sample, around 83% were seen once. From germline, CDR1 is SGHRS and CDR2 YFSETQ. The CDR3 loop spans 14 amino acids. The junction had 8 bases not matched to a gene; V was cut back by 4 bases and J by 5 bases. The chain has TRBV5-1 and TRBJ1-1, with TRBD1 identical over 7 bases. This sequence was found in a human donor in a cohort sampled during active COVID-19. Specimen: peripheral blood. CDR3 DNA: TGCGCCAGCAGCAGGGGGACAGCTGTGACTGAAGCTTTCTTT. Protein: CASSRGTAVTEAFF.